This TCR beta chain was captured by sequencing in a study of early T cells in non-severe SARS-CoV-2 infection. Study details: With bulk RNA from unsorted whole blood as input, sequencing yielded unpaired chains. Study-wide results and caveats: The matching step, a VDJdb search, favored anti-spike CD8 responses and missed private and CD4 specificities.

As part of library construction, unique molecular identifiers were attached to individual cDNA molecules. TCRdb reanalysed the 5' RACE reads using MiXCR and keeps one entry per CDR3 protein. The sample lists over 85,000 distinct CDR3 sequences; around 12% were seen once. The table lists this clonotype with many counts. What it binds is unknown. The CDR3 sequence is 14 residues long. Germline values: CDR1 MNHEY, CDR2 SMNVEV (reference sequence). With V trimmed by 5 bases and J by 4 bases, 7 bases remained unmatched. This sample comprised whole blood, obtained at baseline. The chain carries TRBV27 and TRBJ2-5; TRBD1 matches at 7 bases. This sequence was found in an adult who was a healthcare worker with PCR-confirmed SARS-CoV-2 infection or an uninfected control (not recorded which). CDR3 in DNA: TGTGCCAGCAGTCCACGACAGGGAAGAGAGACCCAGTACTTC. Residues: CASSPRQGRETQYF.